This TCR beta chain derives from a study of cytomegalovirus exposure and HLA in healthy donors. Study summary: Caucasian-associated ancestry cluster membership applied to under 85% of 398 genotyped donors. Broader study findings: A few of the chains that were CMV-associated were confirmed in vitro to be specific for CMV antigens. The classifier reportedly diagnosed cytomegalovirus status with high specificity and sensitivity.

13 Jbeta primers and 60 Vbeta primers were used for the PCR. TCRdb's table, derived via immunoSEQ multiplex PCR, lists solely in-frame clones and lacks some. The sample records roughly 88,000 clones, approximately 80% being singletons. CDR1 SGHDT and CDR2 YYEEEE come from the germline V gene. After removal of 1 base from V and 4 bases from J, the junction contained 8 bases not matched to a gene. The CDR3 runs to 16 residues. A note on this clone: Its antigen is still unknown.

The sequenced sample consisted of PBMCs. This clonotype originated in a man between 25 and 39 years old in good health and CMV-seropositive. The chain joins TRBV5-6 to TRBJ2-1; 7 bases match TRBD2. The DNA for the CDR3 is TGTGCCAGCAGCTTGAGCGGGGCAGGGAGGTACAATGAGCAGTTCTTC. Amino acids: CASSLSGAGRYNEQFF. Combining the CDR3 with reference TRBV5-6 and TRBJ2-1 gives the whole variable domain DAGVTQSPTHLIKTRGQQVTLRCSPKSGHDTVSWYQQALGQGPQFIFQYYEEEERQRGNFPDRFSGHQFPNYSSELNVNALLLGDSALYLCASSLSGAGRYNEQFFGPGTRLTVL.